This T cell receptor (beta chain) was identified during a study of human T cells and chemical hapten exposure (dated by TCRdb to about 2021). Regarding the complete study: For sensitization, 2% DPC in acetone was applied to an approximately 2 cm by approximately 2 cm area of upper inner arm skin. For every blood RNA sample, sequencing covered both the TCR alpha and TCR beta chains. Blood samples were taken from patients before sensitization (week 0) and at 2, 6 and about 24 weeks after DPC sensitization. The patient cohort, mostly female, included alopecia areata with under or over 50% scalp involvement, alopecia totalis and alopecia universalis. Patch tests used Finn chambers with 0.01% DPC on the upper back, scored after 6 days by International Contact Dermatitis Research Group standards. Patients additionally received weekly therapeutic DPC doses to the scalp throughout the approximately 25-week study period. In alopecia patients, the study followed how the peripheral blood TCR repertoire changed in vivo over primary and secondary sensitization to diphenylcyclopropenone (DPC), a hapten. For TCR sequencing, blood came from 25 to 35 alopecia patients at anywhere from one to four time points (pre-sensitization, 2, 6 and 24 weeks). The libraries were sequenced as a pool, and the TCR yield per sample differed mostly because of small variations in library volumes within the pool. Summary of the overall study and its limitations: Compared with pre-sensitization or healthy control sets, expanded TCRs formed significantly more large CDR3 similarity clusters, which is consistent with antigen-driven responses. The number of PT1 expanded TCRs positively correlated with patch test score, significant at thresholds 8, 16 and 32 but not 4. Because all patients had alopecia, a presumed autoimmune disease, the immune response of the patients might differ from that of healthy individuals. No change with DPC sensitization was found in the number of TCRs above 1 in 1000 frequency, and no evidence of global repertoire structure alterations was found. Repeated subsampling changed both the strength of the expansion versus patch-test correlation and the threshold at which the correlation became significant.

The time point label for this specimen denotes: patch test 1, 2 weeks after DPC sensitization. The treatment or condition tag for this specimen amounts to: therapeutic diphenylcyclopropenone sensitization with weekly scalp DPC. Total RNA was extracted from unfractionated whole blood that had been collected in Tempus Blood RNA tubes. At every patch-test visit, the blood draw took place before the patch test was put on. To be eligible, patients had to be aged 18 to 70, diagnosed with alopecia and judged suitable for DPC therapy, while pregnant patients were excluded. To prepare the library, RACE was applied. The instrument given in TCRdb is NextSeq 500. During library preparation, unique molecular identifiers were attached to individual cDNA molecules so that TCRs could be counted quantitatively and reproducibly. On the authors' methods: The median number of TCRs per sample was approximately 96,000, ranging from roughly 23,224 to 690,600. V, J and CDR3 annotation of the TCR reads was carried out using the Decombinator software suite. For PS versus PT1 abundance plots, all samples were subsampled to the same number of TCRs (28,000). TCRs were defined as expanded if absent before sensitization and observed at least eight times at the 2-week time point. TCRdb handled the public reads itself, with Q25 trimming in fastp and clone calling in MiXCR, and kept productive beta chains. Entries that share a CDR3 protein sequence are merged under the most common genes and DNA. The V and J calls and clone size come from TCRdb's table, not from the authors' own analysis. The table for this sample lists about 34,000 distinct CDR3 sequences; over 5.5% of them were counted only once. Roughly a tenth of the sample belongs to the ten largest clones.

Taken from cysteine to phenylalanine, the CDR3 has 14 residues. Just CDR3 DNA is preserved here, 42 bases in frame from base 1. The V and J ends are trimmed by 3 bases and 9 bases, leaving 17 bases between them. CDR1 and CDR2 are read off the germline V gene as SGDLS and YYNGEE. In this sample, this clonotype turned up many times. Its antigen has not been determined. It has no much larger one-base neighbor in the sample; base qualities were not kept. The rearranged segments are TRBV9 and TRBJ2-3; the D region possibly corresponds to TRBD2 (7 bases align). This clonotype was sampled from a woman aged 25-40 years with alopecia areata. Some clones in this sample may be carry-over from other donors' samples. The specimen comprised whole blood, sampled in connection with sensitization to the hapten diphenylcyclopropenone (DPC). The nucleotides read TGTGCCAGCAGCGGCGATTGGGGGGGGCGGACGCAGTATTTT. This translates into CASSGDWGGRTQYF. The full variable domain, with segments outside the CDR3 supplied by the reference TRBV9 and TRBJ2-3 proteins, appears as DSGVTQTPKHLITATGQRVTLRCSPRSGDLSVYWYQQSLDQGLQFLIQYYNGEERAKGNILERFSAQQFPDLHSELNLSSLELGDSALYFCASSGDWGGRTQYFGPGTRLTVL.